This T cell receptor beta chain was sequenced in a study of blood T cell repertoires in COVID-19. The wider study: From the United States, Italy and Spain came samples of acute and convalescent COVID-19. Sources were T cells, B-cell-depleted T cells, or PBMCs; the material itself was cDNA or gDNA.

The CDR3 extends over 13 amino acids. V was shortened by 2 bases and J by 7 bases, with 11 bases between the two germline ends. Clones were sequenced by immunoSEQ multiplex PCR, and TCRdb holds only the in-frame ones, with some missing. The sample has about 99,000 clones, 70% to 80% seen once. The V gene is TRBV12-3 or TRBV12-4, the J gene TRBJ1-2, with D tentatively TRBD1 (6 bases). Specimen: peripheral blood. The TCR was taken from a woman older than 75 with active or convalescent COVID-19. This chain's CDR3 is CASSLSGVGGYTF. As DNA, the CDR3 is TGTGCCAGCAGTTTATCAGGGGTAGGTGGCTACACCTTC.